This TCR beta chain was found in a study of blood T cell repertoires in COVID-19. The data were produced by immunoSEQ multiplex PCR, yet TCRdb's version contains in-frame clones alone and is incomplete. The table has 65,000 to 85,000 clones, 80% to 90% seen once. Trimming removed 2 bases from V and 9 bases from J, with 8 bases in between. The CDR3 contains 11 residues. Germline V gives CDR1 DFQATT, CDR2 SNEGSKA (reference sequence). The sequencing input was peripheral blood. V is TRBV20-1 and J is TRBJ2-1; no reliable D call. This TCR was sampled from a man older than 75 with COVID-19, enrolled during active disease. The DNA of the CDR3 is TGCAGTGCTAGACCGGTCGCTGAGCAGTTCTTC. The encoded protein is CSARPVAEQFF.